Presented here are 10 T cell receptor beta chains from one specimen sequenced in a study of immune aging and cytomegalovirus after organ transplant. Time point defined: five sample-tagged time points from pre-transplant (day -1) to day 368 post-transplant, pooled. Their recognized antigens are unknown. A microwell BD Rhapsody targeted mRNA and AbSeq workflow captured the cells and built the libraries. One entry per CDR3 protein, called by TCRdb with MiXCR from the single-cell sequencing reads. The repertoire holds tens of thousands of distinct CDR3 sequences, with roughly a third as singletons. The material was CMV peptide-activated CD4+ and CD8+ T cells sorted from blood, obtained at five time points, pooled. Subset of the sample: sorted CD8+CD137+ and CD4+CD154+ T cells after roughly 12 h CMV IE-1 peptide stimulation. Source of these receptors: a female donor who had a heart transplant and CMV viremia.

The chain carries TRBV20-1 and TRBJ2-1; 7 positions agree with TRBD2. This CDR3 contains 20 residues. J gave up 6 bases and V 1 base, and 24 bases lay outside the gene matches. Germline V gene sequence: CDR1 DFQATT, CDR2 SNEGSKA (reference sequence). CDR3 in amino acids: CSARARPGLAGFNQGNEQFF. The CDR3 DNA reads TGCAGTGCTAGAGCCAGACCGGGATTAGCGGGCTTCAATCAGGGCAATGAGCAGTTCTTC.

This clonotype was recorded a few times. The genes are TRBV4-3 and TRBJ2-7, with 10 bases identical to TRBD1. Germline V gene lookup returns CDR1 LGHNA and CDR2 YSLEER. Trimming removed 1 base from V and 5 bases from J; junction bases left unmatched: 17. CDR3 size: 19 residues. The DNA for the CDR3 is TGCGCCAGCAGCCAAGCGTGGGTCACCGGGACAGGGGCCCAAAACGAGCAGTACTTC. It is translated as CASSQAWVTGTGAQNEQYF.

The chain combines TRBV20-1 with TRBJ2-7; 7 nucleotides line up with TRBD1. The CDR3 is 14 residues long. Trimming removed 6 bases from V and 3 bases from J; junction bases left unmatched: 11. The germline CDR1 and CDR2 sequences are DFQATT and SNEGSKA (reference sequence). The CDR3 coding sequence is TGCAGTGCAGTTAAACAGGGGACCAGCTACGAGCAGTACTTC. It translates to CSAVKQGTSYEQYF.

The chain carries TRBV13 and TRBJ2-7; 7 nucleotides agree with TRBD2. V shed 6 bases, J shed 2 bases, and the junction held 13 bases outside the gene matches. The CDR3 is 16 residues long. Per germline, CDR1 PRHDT and CDR2 FYEKMQ (reference sequence). CDR3 nucleotides: TGTGCCAGCAGACTGGGTCGCGGGAGAATTCCCTACGAGCAGTACTTC. It yields the protein CASRLGRGRIPYEQYF.

The DNA for the CDR3 is TGTGCCAGCAGTGACAGGGGGCGATCCACAGATACGCAGTATTTT. It encodes CASSDRGRSTDTQYF. The V gene is TRBV11-2, the J gene TRBJ2-3, with 10 bases fitting TRBD1. J gave up 2 bases and V 6 bases, and 5 bases lay outside the gene matches. The CDR3 runs to 15 residues. Germline CDR1 is SGHAT and CDR2 is FQNNGV.

Sample share makes this clonotype medium-sized. The CDR3 sequence is CASSRTSGSYNEQFF. The CDR3 bases are TGTGCCAGCAGCCGGACTAGCGGATCCTACAATGAGCAGTTCTTC. The V call is TRBV27, the J call TRBJ2-1, with 10 bases matching TRBD2. The CDR3 is made up of 15 amino acids. Trimming at V came to 6 bases and at J to 1 base, leaving 3 bases not matched to a gene. Germline V gene lookup returns CDR1 MNHEY and CDR2 SMNVEV (reference sequence).

This clonotype was recorded many times. A much bigger clone sits one base away, suggesting this may be a read error. The CDR3 does not end in the conserved phenylalanine or tryptophan, so this is likely a read error. It is unclear where the CDR3 begins or ends on the DNA, so no DNA is shown, and the CDR3 is as TCRdb lists it. The V call is TRBV2, the J call TRBJ2-1; the listed D gene, TRBD2, was not tested against the DNA. In germline, CDR1 is SNHLY, CDR2 FYNNEI. Including both end residues, the CDR3 is 10 amino acids long. CDR3 sequence: CASSEGGPFL.

This clonotype was counted between two and nine times. The rearrangement links TRBV18 to TRBJ2-2; no clear D. Trimming took 2 bases from V and 4 from J, leaving 17 bases between them. The CDR3 sequence is 17 residues long. Germline V gene lookup returns CDR1 KGHSH and CDR2 LQKENI. The CDR3 sequence is CASSPLRDPLSTGELFF. The DNA for the CDR3 is TGTGCCAGCTCACCATTGCGAGACCCCCTATCCACCGGGGAGCTGTTTTTT.

This clonotype was detected ten times or more. The CDR3 nucleotides read TGTGCCAGTGATGGACAAGCTGGAAACACCATATATTTT. This sequence encodes CASDGQAGNTIYF. V and J are TRBV19 and TRBJ1-3; a weak D match, TRBD1 (5 bases). The CDR3 has 13 amino acids. Trimming pared 8 bases from V and 2 bases from J, leaving 10 bases between. Germline V gene data show CDR1 as LNHDA and CDR2 as SQIVND (reference sequence).

Concerning this clonotype itself: This may be a read error, as it is one base from a much larger clone. This chain links TRBV14 with TRBJ2-7; maybe TRBD2 (6 bases). Germline V gene sequence: CDR1 SGHDN, CDR2 FVKESK. CDR3 length: 20 residues. The CDR3, as DNA: TGTGTCAGCAGCCAACTAGGGGCGGGTAGCGGCTGGTTTCGCTCCTACGAGCAGTACTTC. It is translated as CVSSQLGAGSGWFRSYEQYF.